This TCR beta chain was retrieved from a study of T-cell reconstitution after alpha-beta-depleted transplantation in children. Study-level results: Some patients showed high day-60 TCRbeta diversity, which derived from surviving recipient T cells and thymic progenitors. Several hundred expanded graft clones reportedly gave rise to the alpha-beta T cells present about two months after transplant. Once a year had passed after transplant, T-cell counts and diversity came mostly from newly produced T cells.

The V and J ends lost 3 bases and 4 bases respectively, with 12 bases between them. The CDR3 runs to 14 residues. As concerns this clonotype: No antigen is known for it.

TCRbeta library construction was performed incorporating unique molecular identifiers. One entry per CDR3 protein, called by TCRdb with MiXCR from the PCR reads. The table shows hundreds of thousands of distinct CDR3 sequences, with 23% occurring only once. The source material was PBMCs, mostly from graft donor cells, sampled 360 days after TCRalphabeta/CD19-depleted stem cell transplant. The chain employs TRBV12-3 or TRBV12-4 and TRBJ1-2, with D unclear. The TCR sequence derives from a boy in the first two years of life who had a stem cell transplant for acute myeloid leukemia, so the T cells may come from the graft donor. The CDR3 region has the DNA TGTGCCAGCAGTTTCCAGGCCTCCATCTATGGCTACACCTTC. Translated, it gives CASSFQASIYGYTF.